This TCR beta chain appears in the sequencing data of a study of T-cell reconstitution after alpha-beta-depleted transplantation in children. The table lists this clonotype with many counts. No antigen is known for it. Study-wide points: Some patients' high day-60 TCRbeta diversity was attributed to recipient cells surviving conditioning. A year had passed since transplant, and T-cell counts and diversity by then came mostly from newly produced T cells.

The germline gives CDR1 DFQATT, CDR2 SNEGSKA (reference sequence). The CDR3 covers 13 residues. Trimming removed 3 bases at V and 4 bases at J, with 9 bases between. TCRbeta library construction was performed incorporating unique molecular identifiers. TCRdb reprocessed the PCR reads via MiXCR and lists one record per CDR3 protein. The sample includes hundreds of thousands of distinct CDR3 sequences, roughly 15% seen only once; the top ten take approximately 5%. This receptor was identified in a male patient aged 10-17 years who had a stem cell transplant for acute lymphoblastic leukemia, so the T cells may come from the graft donor. The input for sequencing was PBMCs, mostly from graft donor cells, taken 360 days after TCRalphabeta/CD19-depleted stem cell transplant. The chain links TRBV20-1 to TRBJ2-2; D uncertain. CDR3 bases: TGCAGTGCTAGGCTACAGTCCACCGGGGAGCTGTTTTTT. Its protein product is CSARLQSTGELFF.